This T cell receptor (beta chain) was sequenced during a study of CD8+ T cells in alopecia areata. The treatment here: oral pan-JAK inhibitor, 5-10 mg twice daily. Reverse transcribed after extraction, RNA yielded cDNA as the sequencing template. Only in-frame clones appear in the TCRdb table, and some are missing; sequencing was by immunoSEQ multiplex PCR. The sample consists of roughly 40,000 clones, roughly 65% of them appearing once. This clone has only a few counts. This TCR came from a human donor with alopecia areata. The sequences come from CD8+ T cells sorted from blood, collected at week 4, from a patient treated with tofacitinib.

CDR3 amino acids: CSAGGGDSSTDTQYF. The CDR3 DNA reads TGCAGCGCGGGCGGGGGGGACTCTAGCACAGATACGCAGTATTTT. The J gene is TRBJ2-3, the V gene TRBV29-1, with TRBD2 matching over 9 bases. Germline V CDR1 and CDR2: SQVTM, ANQGSEA. Germline trimming cut 7 bases from V and 0 bases from J; bases unmatched to any gene: 8. This CDR3 has 15 residues.